The 28 T cell receptor beta chains given below trace back to one sample, sequenced in a study of vaccination and CD4 T cells after COVID-19. Sequencing of cultured CD4+ T cell DNA used the Oncomine TCR Beta short-read assay. TCRdb reanalysed the PCR reads using MiXCR and keeps one entry per CDR3 protein. The sample holds some 10,000 distinct CDR3 sequences, about 48% seen once. No antigen is known for these receptors. Treatment noted: approximately 11-day PBMC culture with coronavirus spike peptide pools or control peptides (ViraFEST assay). This material consisted of cultured CD4+ T cells from blood, taken after SARS-CoV-2 vaccination. These TCRs come from a human donor with COVID-19.

This clonotype was observed a single time. Here the CDR3 DNA reads TGTGCCAGCAGTGAAGGCGCCCGATACGAGCAGTACTTC. This translates into CASSEGARYEQYF. The rearrangement joins TRBV6-1 to TRBJ2-7, with D unclear. Germline CDR1 reads MNHNS; CDR2 reads SASEGT. V lost 1 base to trimming and J lost 4 bases, with 8 bases between them. CDR3 length: 13 residues.

This clonotype was seen a handful of times. This chain uses TRBV5-1 with TRBJ2-3; D may be TRBD1 or TRBD2 (5 bases each). Germline CDR1 is SGHRS and CDR2 is YFSETQ. The CDR3 totals 15 residues. V lost 6 bases, J lost 3 bases, and 17 bases lay in between. The CDR3 here is CASTSLGTGTDTQYF. The CDR3 region has the DNA TGCGCCAGCACCTCCTTGGGGACGGGTACAGATACGCAGTATTTT.

The chain has TRBV7-9 and TRBJ1-5; tentative D call: TRBD1 (5 bases). The germline V and J ends were trimmed by 3 bases and 2 bases, with 11 bases remaining between them. CDR1 is SEHNR and CDR2 is FQNEAQ in the germline V gene (reference sequence). CDR3 length equals 15 residues. The CDR3 nucleotides are TGTGCCAGCAGCTTCGCAGGGTCGGGCAATCAGCCCCAGCATTTT. Translated, it gives CASSFAGSGNQPQHF.

The J gene is TRBJ1-2, the V gene TRBV5-6; 9 bases fit TRBD1. The CDR3 loop spans 16 amino acids. Germline V lookup: CDR1 SGHDT, CDR2 YYEEEE. V lost 2 bases to trimming and J lost 2 bases; unmatched junction nucleotides: 7. CDR3 amino acids: CASSFLGDRENYGYTF. The CDR3 coding sequence is TGTGCCAGCAGCTTTCTTGGGGACAGGGAGAACTATGGCTACACCTTC.

This sequence joins TRBV7-2 and TRBJ2-5, with TRBD2 matching over 11 bases. Germline CDR1 and CDR2: SGHTA and FQGNSA. V shed 5 bases and J 9 bases; nucleotides not matched to a gene: 14. The CDR3 extends over 16 amino acids. The CDR3 spells CASSLGGSGLAVPQYF. CDR3 nucleotide sequence: TGTGCCAGCAGCCTAGGGGGGTCGGGACTAGCGGTGCCCCAGTACTTC.

V gene TRBV2 combines with J gene TRBJ2-3; D might be TRBD2 (6 bases). CDR3 length: 16 residues. Trimming cost V 2 bases and J 1 base, with 13 bases left between them. The germline V gene encodes CDR1 SNHLY and CDR2 FYNNEI. The CDR3, as DNA: TGTGCCAGCAGTGAAAGGGCGGGAAGGCGCACAGATACGCAGTATTTT. Translated: CASSERAGRRTDTQYF.

In this sample, this clonotype turned up a few times. The J gene is TRBJ1-5, the V gene TRBV12-3 or TRBV12-4; D not resolved. V was trimmed by 3 bases and J by 6 bases, leaving 9 bases between them. The CDR3 has 13 residues. In DNA form, the CDR3 reads TGTGCCAGCAGTTTGGGCTTACCTCAGCCCCAGCATTTT. It specifies CASSLGLPQPQHF.

V usage is TRBV6-1 and J usage is TRBJ1-3, with a weak D call TRBD1 (5 bases). Germline assignment: CDR1 MNHNS and CDR2 SASEGT. The CDR3 covers 15 residues. Trimming removed 5 bases at V and 9 bases at J, with 20 bases between. In DNA form, the CDR3 reads TGTGCCAGCAGTCGAGAGACGGGACCGATGGGCACCATATATTTT. This encodes CASSRETGPMGTIYF.

The chain links TRBV10-3 to TRBJ2-2; D not certain. Germline V CDR1 and CDR2: ENHRY, SYGVKD. CDR3 size: 15 residues. Deletions cut 6 bases from V and 0 bases from J, with 11 bases between. The chain's CDR3 is CAIRTAFANTGELFF. For the CDR3, the DNA is TGTGCCATCAGGACGGCGTTCGCGAACACCGGGGAGCTGTTTTTT.

This clonotype was recorded only once. The chain recombines TRBV28 with TRBJ2-1, with TRBD1 identical over 9 bases. The CDR3 loop spans 15 amino acids. CDR1 MDHEN and CDR2 SYDVKM come from the germline V gene. J gave up 7 bases and V 4 bases, and 8 bases lay outside the gene matches. The CDR3 DNA reads as TGTGCCAGCAGTTACACCGGGACAGGGATAAATGAGCAGTTCTTC. It specifies CASSYTGTGINEQFF.

The chain has TRBV20-1 and TRBJ2-7; D gene uncertain. Germline CDR1 DFQATT, CDR2 SNEGSKA (reference sequence). This CDR3 has 13 amino acids. The V end was cut by 6 bases, the J end by 3 bases, with 15 bases between. CDR3 nucleotides: TGCAGTGCCCTTTTGGGCCGCGTCTACGAGCAGTACTTC. Encoded protein: CSALLGRVYEQYF.

The V gene is TRBV6-1, the J gene TRBJ2-2; weak D call: TRBD2 (5 bases). Trimming took off 4 bases at V and 5 bases at J, with 8 bases between the two ends. The CDR3 is 13 amino acids. CDR1 and CDR2 from the germline V gene are MNHNS and SASEGT. This CDR3 is CASSVAGTGELFF. The DNA of the CDR3 is TGTGCCAGCAGTGTCGCGGGTACCGGGGAGCTGTTTTTT.

This clonotype was counted a few times. CDR3 region: CASSLGQGAYNSPLHF. The CDR3 DNA is TGTGCCAGCAGTTTAGGGCAGGGGGCCTATAATTCACCCCTCCACTTT. V is TRBV27 and J is TRBJ1-6; TRBD1 matches at 7 bases. The CDR3 extends over 16 amino acids. The V gene end was trimmed by 2 bases and the J gene end by 2 bases; junction bases not matched to a gene: 3. Germline assignment: CDR1 MNHEY and CDR2 SMNVEV (reference sequence).

The genes are TRBV6-2 or TRBV6-3 and TRBJ2-3, with 7 bases aligning to TRBD2. Germline-derived CDR1 and CDR2 are MNHEY and SVGEGT. The CDR3 is 15 amino acids. With 4 bases clipped from V and 0 bases from J, the junction kept 4 bases outside the gene matches. This CDR3 reads CASSSQRGSTDTQYF. DNA for the CDR3: TGTGCCAGCAGTTCACAGCGGGGAAGCACAGATACGCAGTATTTT.

The CDR3 loop reads CASSTGQALNQPQHF. DNA for the CDR3: TGTGCCAGCAGTACGGGACAGGCTTTAAATCAGCCCCAGCATTTT. The rearrangement joins TRBV12-3 or TRBV12-4 to TRBJ1-5; 8 bases map to TRBD1. This CDR3 comprises 15 residues. J was trimmed by 4 bases and V by 5 bases; bases with no gene match: 7.

The chain is built from TRBV5-6 and TRBJ2-7; TRBD1 matches 8 bases. Germline CDR1 reads SGHDT; CDR2 reads YYEEEE. The CDR3 totals 15 residues. Trimming cost V 2 bases and J 2 bases; bases outside gene matches: 6. The CDR3 DNA is TGTGCCAGCAGCTTTGACAGGGGAGGCCCCTACGAGCAGTACTTC. Translated: CASSFDRGGPYEQYF.

This chain links TRBV5-5 with TRBJ1-5; D is undetermined. Germline assignment: CDR1 SGHKS and CDR2 YYEKEE (reference sequence). V dropped 4 bases and J dropped 5 bases, with 10 bases sitting between them. The CDR3 runs 13 residues. The CDR3 is CASSPGVDQPQHF. CDR3 nucleotides: TGTGCCAGCAGCCCCGGGGTTGATCAGCCCCAGCATTTT.

This clonotype was seen only once. The chain links TRBV19 to TRBJ2-1; 9 nucleotides agree with TRBD2. V dropped 7 bases and J dropped 4; count of bases not matched to a gene: 8. CDR3 length: 15 amino acids. The germline CDR1 and CDR2 sequences are LNHDA and SQIVND (reference sequence). CDR3 in amino acids: CASTGAGGIYNEQFF. CDR3 sequence (DNA): TGTGCCAGTACCGGGGCGGGGGGGATTTACAATGAGCAGTTCTTC.

The chain is built from TRBV20-1 and TRBJ1-5; 11 bases map to TRBD1. Trimming took 5 bases from V and 1 from J; bases not matched to a gene: 13. Germline assignment: CDR1 DFQATT and CDR2 SNEGSKA (reference sequence). The CDR3 is 18 residues long. Here the CDR3 reads CSAYAAGGDRGSNQPQHF. Written as DNA, the CDR3 is TGCAGTGCTTACGCGGCAGGTGGGGACAGGGGGAGCAATCAGCCCCAGCATTTT.

This clonotype was seen a handful of times. This rearrangement joins TRBV24-1 to TRBJ1-2; TRBD1 agrees at 10 bases. The junction had 2 bases not matched to a gene; V was cut back by 1 base and J by 4 bases. Germline V lookup: CDR1 KGHDR, CDR2 SFDVKD. The CDR3 is 15 residues long. CDR3 sequence (DNA): TGTGCCACCAGTGATTTTGGGACAGGGGTCTATGGCTACACCTTC. Protein product: CATSDFGTGVYGYTF.

The rearrangement uses TRBV4-1 and TRBJ1-2; tentatively, D is TRBD1 (6 bases). V lost 1 base to trimming and J lost 4 bases, with 10 bases between them. The CDR3 is 14 amino acids. Looked up from germline, CDR1 is MGHRA and CDR2 is YSYEKL. Here the CDR3 reads CASSQVTGSYGYTF. The CDR3 DNA sequence: TGCGCCAGCAGCCAAGTAACAGGGAGCTATGGCTACACCTTC.

The rearrangement joins TRBV7-6 to TRBJ2-5; the D gene is possibly TRBD1 (5 bases). This CDR3 has 14 residues. Germline lookup yields CDR1 SGHVS and CDR2 FNYEAQ. V was pared by 4 bases and J by 5 bases, with 14 bases between. In DNA, the CDR3 is TGTGCCAGCAGCTCGCAGAGGCAGGGCGAGACCCAGTACTTC. Its translation is CASSSQRQGETQYF.

This chain's CDR3 is CASSSGGFTDTQYF. CDR3 in DNA: TGTGCCAGTAGTAGCGGGGGTTTCACAGATACGCAGTATTTT. The chain has TRBV19 and TRBJ2-3; 7 positions agree with TRBD2. The trim removed 4 bases at V and 2 bases at J, leaving 3 bases unmatched. The CDR3 spans 14 residues. Germline CDR1 LNHDA, CDR2 SQIVND (reference sequence).

This clonotype was detected a few times. The genes are TRBV4-1 and TRBJ1-1, with D tentatively TRBD1 (5 bases). Germline V gives CDR1 MGHRA, CDR2 YSYEKL. Trimming pared 0 bases from V and 10 bases from J, leaving 15 bases between. The CDR3 sequence is 14 residues long. CDR3 loop: CASSQEGTVPGAFF. Written as DNA, the CDR3 is TGCGCCAGCAGCCAAGAAGGGACGGTCCCTGGAGCTTTCTTT.

The V and J genes are TRBV6-5 and TRBJ1-5; D gene uncertain. Trimming shortened V by 4 bases and J by 4 bases, and 8 bases separated the two germline ends. The V gene's germline CDR1 is MNHEY and CDR2 SVGAGI. CDR3 length: 13 residues. The CDR3 sequence is CASSSDKNQPQHF. The CDR3, as DNA: TGTGCCAGCAGTTCCGACAAGAATCAGCCCCAGCATTTT.

A few counts support this clonotype. This chain links TRBV20-1 with TRBJ2-2; 11 bases fit TRBD2. The junction had 5 bases not matched to a gene; V was cut back by 5 bases and J by 6 bases. The CDR3 is 14 amino acids. Germline CDR1 is DFQATT and CDR2 is SNEGSKA (reference sequence). CDR3 residues: CSAPLAGEAGELFF. Written as DNA, the CDR3 is TGCAGTGCTCCACTAGCGGGGGAGGCCGGGGAGCTGTTTTTT.

CDR3: CASSGPSGGAYQETQYF. CDR3 DNA: TGTGCCAGCAGTGGACCTAGCGGGGGCGCGTACCAAGAGACCCAGTACTTC. The rearrangement links TRBV2 to TRBJ2-5, with TRBD2 identical over 10 bases. CDR1 and CDR2 from the germline V gene are SNHLY and FYNNEI. Unmatched junction bases numbered 8, after V lost 4 bases and J lost 0 bases. This CDR3 region has 17 residues.

The gene calls are TRBV10-3 and TRBJ1-2; D is perhaps TRBD1 (5 bases). V lost 3 bases and J 6 bases, leaving 14 bases between the germline ends. The V gene's germline CDR1 is ENHRY and CDR2 SYGVKD. This CDR3 is built from 14 residues. The CDR3 region is CAISDLQGRNGYTF. The CDR3 nucleotides read TGTGCCATCAGTGACCTCCAGGGTAGGAATGGCTACACCTTC.